This TCR beta chain stems from a study of tumor-infiltrating lymphocytes in localized non-small cell lung cancer. Study context: Each patient gave resected tumor and non-adjacent uninvolved lung tissue.

Sequencing used immunoSEQ multiplex PCR; TCRdb keeps in-frame clones, though not all of them. The sample holds over 9,000 clones, about 83% seen once. Study results and limitations: Each assay used a separate piece of the same tissue. Only some patients had TCR sequencing, depending on available tissue.

This clone was recorded a few times. Its target is unknown. Per the germline V gene, CDR1 is SGHAT and CDR2 is FQNNGV. The V end was cut by 1 base, the J end by 8 bases, with 17 bases between. The CDR3 length is 15 residues. This sequence joins TRBV11-2 and TRBJ1-2; a weak D match, TRBD1 (6 bases). The receptor was derived from a human donor with non-small cell lung cancer. The material sequenced was lung tumor tissue. This chain's CDR3 is CASSLAHGAGVGYTF. The CDR3, as DNA: TGTGCCAGCAGCTTAGCACATGGGGCAGGGGTCGGCTACACCTTC.